Following are 21 T cell receptor beta chains from one sample sequenced in a study of blood T cells in healthy people across ages (dated by TCRdb to the mid-2010s). Receptors were amplified or captured by 5' RACE. Sequenced on an Illumina HiSeq 2500. The second PCR ran for roughly 7 to 12 cycles and used a J-beta primer mix along with a sample-barcoded 5' primer. Using fastp trimming at Q25 and MiXCR clonotype assembly, TCRdb reanalyzed the public sequencing data and kept in-frame beta chains. Each entry is one CDR3 protein sequence, shown with its most common DNA and genes. Present in this sample are roughly 1.5 million distinct CDR3 sequences, roughly 43% of which were seen just once. Jointly, the top ten make up about 4% of the sample. Sequencing input: blood. Every receptor here comes from a woman aged 18-29 years in good health.

A single count supports this clonotype. V and J are TRBV6-6 and TRBJ1-5; D gene uncertain. The V end lost 6 bases, the J end lost 4 bases, and 16 bases lay between the germline ends. Germline V gives CDR1 MNHNY, CDR2 SVGAGI (reference sequence). There are 15 residues in the CDR3. For the CDR3, the DNA is TGTGCCAGCAGAGTCACTGGGAGGTTGAATCAGCCCCAGCATTTT. Translating it yields CASRVTGRLNQPQHF.

This chain joins TRBV4-3 and TRBJ2-1; weak D call: TRBD2 (6 bases). Trimming took off 1 base at V and 3 bases at J, with 13 bases between the two ends. CDR1 is LGHNA and CDR2 is YSLEER in the germline V gene. The CDR3 runs 16 residues. The CDR3 nucleotides read TGCGCCAGCAGCCAAGCTCGGGGGAGCTTCTACAATGAGCAGTTCTTC. Protein product: CASSQARGSFYNEQFF.

There are a few counts of this clonotype. The rearrangement joins TRBV9 to TRBJ1-4, with D uncertain. Per the germline V gene, CDR1 is SGDLS and CDR2 is YYNGEE. The V and J ends lost 2 bases and 4 bases respectively, with 9 bases between them. The CDR3 extends over 14 amino acids. The CDR3: CASSVGKRNEKLFF. For the CDR3, the DNA is TGTGCCAGCAGCGTCGGGAAGCGTAATGAAAAACTGTTTTTT.

The table lists this clonotype with many counts. V usage is TRBV27 and J usage is TRBJ2-7; the match to TRBD2 covers 12 bases. V shed 8 bases and J 2 bases; nucleotides not matched to a gene: 4. CDR1 MNHEY and CDR2 SMNVEV come from the germline V gene (reference sequence). The CDR3 has 14 amino acids. The chain's CDR3 is CASGLAGFPYEQYF. The CDR3 DNA is TGTGCCAGCGGACTAGCGGGATTCCCCTACGAGCAGTACTTC.

This clonotype has only a few counts. The chain recombines TRBV4-1 with TRBJ2-7, with no clear D. Near its end, the DNA agrees better with TRBJ2-5, so the J call may be wrong. The CDR3 spans 13 residues. CDR1 is MGHRA and CDR2 is YSYEKL in the germline V gene. CDR3 DNA sequence: TGCGCCAGCAGCCAAGATAGCTATGAGACCCAGTACTTC. Translating it yields CASSQDSYETQYF.

The V gene is TRBV2, the J gene TRBJ2-1; D perhaps matches TRBD1 (6 bases). The CDR3 covers 15 residues. The V gene's germline CDR1 is SNHLY and CDR2 FYNNEI. V was shortened by 1 base and J by 4 bases, with 11 bases between the two germline ends. In nucleotides, the CDR3 is TGTGCCAGCAGTGAAGATGGGGGCAGATACAATGAGCAGTTCTTC. Protein product: CASSEDGGRYNEQFF.

The J gene is TRBJ1-1, the V gene TRBV4-1, with D unresolved. Trimming removed 5 bases from V and 2 bases from J, with 12 bases in between. Germline CDR1 MGHRA, CDR2 YSYEKL. This CDR3 contains 14 residues. The CDR3 sequence: CASSSPVRNTEAFF. The CDR3 bases are TGCGCCAGCAGCTCGCCGGTGCGTAACACTGAAGCTTTCTTT.

This chain uses TRBV15 with TRBJ1-2, with TRBD1 as a possible D gene (6 bases). Germline CDR1 reads LNHNV; CDR2 reads YYDKDF (reference sequence). The CDR3 is 15 residues long. Trimming removed 3 bases from V and 4 bases from J, with 15 bases in between. The CDR3 here is CATSSDRFSGYGYTF. DNA of the CDR3: TGTGCCACCAGCAGTGACAGGTTCAGCGGCTATGGCTACACCTTC.

This clonotype was counted a few times. This sequence joins TRBV9 and TRBJ1-2; D call uncertain. Germline values: CDR1 SGDLS, CDR2 YYNGEE. The CDR3 runs to 14 residues. V was trimmed by 3 bases and J by 1 base, leaving 10 bases between them. The DNA of the CDR3 is TGTGCCAGCAGCGACACTCCTATTAACTATGGCTACACCTTC. Its translation is CASSDTPINYGYTF.

This clonotype was recorded a few times. The rearrangement uses TRBV18 and TRBJ2-5; D possibly corresponds to TRBD1 (6 bases). V lost 4 bases, J lost 3 bases, and 12 bases lay in between. The CDR3 is 14 residues long. In germline, CDR1 is KGHSH, CDR2 LQKENI. The CDR3 here is CASSLSAGEETQYF. CDR3 nucleotides: TGTGCCAGCTCACTTTCGGCAGGGGAAGAGACCCAGTACTTC.

The V gene is TRBV14, the J gene TRBJ2-3, with 7 nucleotides matching TRBD1. The CDR3 covers 16 residues. The trim removed 4 bases at V and 2 bases at J, leaving 9 bases unmatched. The germline V gene has CDR1 SGHDN and CDR2 FVKESK. CDR3 in DNA: TGTGCCAGCAGCCGAGGACAGGAGGTTTACACAGATACGCAGTATTTT. Its protein product is CASSRGQEVYTDTQYF. Using reference TRBV14 and TRBJ2-3 for the parts outside the CDR3, the full variable domain is EAGVTQFPSHSVIEKGQTVTLRCDPISGHDNLYWYRRVMGKEIKFLLHFVKESKQDESGMPNNRFLAERTGGTYSTLKVQPAELEDSGVYFCASSRGQEVYTDTQYFGPGTRLTVL.

A few counts support this clonotype. V usage is TRBV7-9 and J usage is TRBJ1-2; TRBD1 is a possible D gene (5 bases). Trimming took 1 base from V and 3 from J, leaving 12 bases between them. The CDR3 has 15 residues. Germline lookup yields CDR1 SEHNR and CDR2 FQNEAQ (reference sequence). The CDR3: CASSLGQPMDYGYTF. The CDR3 DNA follows: TGTGCCAGCAGCTTAGGACAGCCCATGGACTATGGCTACACCTTC. The full variable domain, in which reference TRBV7-9 and TRBJ1-2 provide the parts outside the CDR3, is DTGVSQNPRHKITKRGQNVTFRCDPISEHNRLYWYRQTLGQGPEFLTYFQNEAQLEKSRLLSDRFSAERPKGSFSTLEIQRTEQGDSAMYLCASSLGQPMDYGYTFGSGTRLTVV.

A few counts support this clonotype. The rearrangement links TRBV2 to TRBJ1-2; 8 positions match TRBD1. The J segment lost 4 bases and the V segment lost 3 bases, leaving 4 bases of the junction unmatched. This CDR3 has 14 amino acids. Per germline, CDR1 SNHLY and CDR2 FYNNEI. The DNA of the CDR3 is TGTGCCAGCAGTGAGGCAGGGGGCAGCTATGGCTACACCTTC. It codes for CASSEAGGSYGYTF.

The genes are TRBV20-1 and TRBJ2-7; tentatively, D is TRBD1 (6 bases). The CDR3 has 14 residues. The germline gives CDR1 DFQATT, CDR2 SNEGSKA (reference sequence). V lost 3 bases and J 4 bases, leaving 16 bases between the germline ends. The CDR3: CSARSGRTGYEQYF. Written as DNA, the CDR3 is TGCAGTGCTAGGTCTGGCCGTACAGGGTACGAGCAGTACTTC.

This clonotype was seen only a few times. As DNA, the CDR3 is TGCAGTGCTAGCCCACAGGGCGAAACGCAGTATTTT. Translation: CSASPQGETQYF. This chain links TRBV20-1 with TRBJ2-3; the D gene is possibly TRBD1 (6 bases). V shed 3 bases and J shed 9 bases, with 13 bases lying between them. Germline V CDR1 and CDR2: DFQATT, SNEGSKA (reference sequence). The CDR3 sequence is 12 residues long.

This clonotype was found once. This sequence may be a read error, since a much larger clone differs from it by one base. The chain combines TRBV10-3 with TRBJ2-3; TRBD1 might be the D (5 bases). Germline lookup yields CDR1 ENHRY and CDR2 SYGVKD. The CDR3 spans 16 residues. This CDR3 reads CAVSPDDGAAADTQYF. The CDR3 DNA reads TGTGCCGTCAGCCCGGACGATGGGGCGGCGGCAGATACGCAGTATTTT.

This chain connects TRBV5-1 to TRBJ1-4; D is possibly TRBD1 (5 bases). V was trimmed by 7 bases and J by 10 bases, leaving 20 bases between them. The CDR3 length is 14 residues. Germline V gene data show CDR1 as SGHRS and CDR2 as YFSETQ. The CDR3: CASSIGGAYGKLFF. CDR3 sequence (DNA): TGCGCCAGCTCGATCGGGGGAGCGTATGGAAAACTGTTTTTT.

The gene calls are TRBV20-1 and TRBJ2-7; D is uncertain. The CDR3 covers 13 residues. Per the germline V gene, CDR1 is DFQATT and CDR2 is SNEGSKA (reference sequence). The ends were cut back, 3 bases at V and 2 bases at J, with 11 bases in the middle. The CDR3 loop reads CSASLTGPYEQYF. The CDR3 nucleotides are TGCAGTGCTAGTCTGACCGGACCCTACGAGCAGTACTTC.

This clonotype was counted a single time. A single base separates this from a much larger clone, so it may be a read error. The V gene is TRBV6-2 or TRBV6-3, the J gene TRBJ2-7; D ambiguous. Per the germline V gene, CDR1 is MNHEY and CDR2 is SVGEGT. The CDR3 consists of 11 residues. Trimming shortened V by 5 bases and J by 5 bases, and 7 bases separated the two germline ends. The CDR3 here is CASSNIHEQYF. CDR3 nucleotides: TGTGCCAGCAGTAATATCCACGAGCAGTACTTC.

The gene calls are TRBV12-3 or TRBV12-4 and TRBJ1-2; D uncertain. V shed 7 bases and J shed 7 bases, with 22 bases lying between them. There are 15 residues in the CDR3. CDR3 sequence (DNA): TGTGCCAGCACCCGTGTCGGCATACAATTGTCTGGCTACACCTTC. This codes for CASTRVGIQLSGYTF.

In this sample, this clonotype turned up a few times. The rearrangement joins TRBV4-2 to TRBJ1-4; maybe TRBD1 (6 bases). Germline V lookup: CDR1 LGHNA, CDR2 YNFKEQ. The CDR3 is 16 residues long. Between the trimmed V and J ends, which lost 4 bases and 5 bases, there was a span of 17 bases. The CDR3 nucleotides read TGTGCCAGCAGCCCAGACCTTCGACAGGAGAATGAAAAACTGTTTTTT. It specifies CASSPDLRQENEKLFF.